The 29 T cell receptor beta chains reported below all come from one sample, sequenced in a study of graft-versus-host responses after intestinal transplantation. These receptors' antigens are unknown. TCRdb's copy holds only in-frame clones and misses some; the assay was immunoSEQ multiplex PCR. This table holds around 71,000 clones, roughly 94% found once. The source was unstimulated CD8+ T cells sorted from spleen or lymph node cells, collected before intestinal transplant. All receptors derive from a human donor who received an intestinal transplant.

The chain joins TRBV7-9 to TRBJ2-2, with 10 bases aligning to TRBD2. The germline V gene encodes CDR1 SEHNR and CDR2 FQNEAQ (reference sequence). The CDR3 runs to 15 residues. V lost 5 bases and J lost 6; bases outside the gene matches: 6. The CDR3 spells CASSGAAGGAGELFF. In DNA form, the CDR3 reads TGTGCCAGCAGCGGCGCAGCGGGAGGGGCCGGGGAGCTGTTTTTT.

The gene calls are TRBV10-1 and TRBJ2-7; 8 positions match TRBD2. The CDR3 contains 14 residues. J gave up 3 bases and V 4 bases, and 5 bases lay outside the gene matches. The V gene's germline CDR1 is WNHNN and CDR2 SYGVQD (reference sequence). CDR3 loop: CASSGGRGVYEQYF. CDR3 DNA: TGCGCCAGCAGTGGAGGGCGGGGGGTCTACGAGCAGTACTTC.

The J gene is TRBJ2-7, the V gene TRBV4-1; D possibly corresponds to TRBD2 (6 bases). This CDR3 is 19 amino acids long. Germline lookup yields CDR1 MGHRA and CDR2 YSYEKL. V gave up 4 bases and J gave up 0 bases, with 25 bases separating them. CDR3 bases: TGCGCCAGCAGCCTCCTCGCCGATTGGGGAGGCTCCCTCTCCTACGAGCAGTACTTC. Protein: CASSLLADWGGSLSYEQYF.

The chain employs TRBV9 and TRBJ2-2; TRBD1 matches 9 bases. The V segment lost 5 bases and the J segment 2 bases; nucleotides outside the gene matches: 4. Per germline, CDR1 SGDLS and CDR2 YYNGEE. This CDR3 region has 15 residues. For the CDR3, the DNA is TGTGCCAGCAGGCCGGGACAGGGTAACACCGGGGAGCTGTTTTTT. Protein product: CASRPGQGNTGELFF.

The chain links TRBV10-2 to TRBJ2-5, with TRBD1 matching over 10 bases. The CDR3 sequence is 17 residues long. J lost 1 base, V lost 5 bases, and 10 bases had no gene match. Per the germline V gene, CDR1 is WSHSY and CDR2 is SAAADI. Here the CDR3 reads CASSPRDRGRFQETQYF. DNA for the CDR3: TGCGCCAGCAGTCCCCGGGACAGGGGTCGATTCCAAGAGACCCAGTACTTC.

Worth noting for this clone: This sample includes further DNA sequences coding for the same CDR3. The chain uses TRBV11-2 and TRBJ1-1; the D is unclear. CDR1 SGHAT and CDR2 FQNNGV come from the germline V gene. V lost 2 bases and J lost 8, with 15 bases in between. The CDR3 runs 14 residues. This CDR3 is CASSLRVTGTEAFF. CDR3 DNA sequence: TGTGCCAGCAGCTTAAGGGTGACGGGAACCGAAGCTTTCTTT.

The CDR3 reads CASSLPEGNGDTGELFF. The CDR3 DNA follows: TGTGCCAGCAGCTTACCCGAGGGTAATGGGGACACCGGGGAGCTGTTTTTT. V and J are TRBV7-9 and TRBJ2-2; D is perhaps TRBD2 (5 bases). Trimming took off 2 bases at V and 3 bases at J, with 16 bases between the two ends. Germline V gives CDR1 SEHNR, CDR2 FQNEAQ (reference sequence). CDR3 length: 17 amino acids.

The chain links TRBV4-1 to TRBJ2-7, with D unclear. Trimming cost V 0 bases and J 0 bases, with 9 bases left between them. The CDR3 covers 15 residues. Germline V gives CDR1 MGHRA, CDR2 YSYEKL. Here the CDR3 DNA reads TGCGCCAGCAGCCAAGACCTGCCTATCTCCTACGAGCAGTACTTC. Its translation: CASSQDLPISYEQYF.

This chain links TRBV6-1 with TRBJ2-5; D may be TRBD2 (5 bases). The J call is in doubt because the DNA end fits TRBJ2-7 better. This CDR3 spans 17 amino acids. Germline lookup yields CDR1 MNHNS and CDR2 SASEGT. The CDR3 sequence: CASSEALLASGTYEQYF. As DNA, the CDR3 is TGTGCCAGCAGTGAAGCGCTTCTTGCAAGCGGTACCTACGAGCAGTACTTC.

The chain employs TRBV27 and TRBJ2-3; 8 nucleotides agree with TRBD2. V shed 0 bases, J shed 6 bases, and the junction held 2 bases outside the gene matches. This CDR3 contains 14 residues. The germline gives CDR1 MNHEY, CDR2 SMNVEV (reference sequence). As DNA, the CDR3 is TGTGCCAGCAGTTTATCTACGGGGGGGGATACGCAGTATTTT. Residues: CASSLSTGGDTQYF.

V is TRBV27 and J is TRBJ2-7; possible D gene TRBD1, 5 bases. V was cut by 3 bases and J by 5 bases, with 8 bases left in between. The CDR3 covers 12 residues. Germline V gene data show CDR1 as MNHEY and CDR2 as SMNVEV (reference sequence). The CDR3, as DNA: TGTGCCAGCAGTTTTAGGGGCCACGAGCAGTACTTC. Residues: CASSFRGHEQYF.

The V and J genes are TRBV19 and TRBJ2-7; 7 bases align to TRBD2. J was trimmed by 2 bases and V by 6 bases; bases with no gene match: 13. Germline values: CDR1 LNHDA, CDR2 SQIVND (reference sequence). The CDR3 is made up of 16 amino acids. CDR3 region: CASSVNLWEGPYEQYF. DNA for the CDR3: TGTGCCAGTAGCGTAAATCTATGGGAGGGCCCCTACGAGCAGTACTTC. Together with reference TRBV19 and TRBJ2-7, the CDR3 gives the full variable domain: DGGITQSPKYLFRKEGQNVTLSCEQNLNHDAMYWYRQDPGQGLRLIYYSQIVNDFQKGDIAEGYSVSREKKESFPLTVTSAQKNPTAFYLCASSVNLWEGPYEQYFGPGTRLTVT.

This rearrangement joins TRBV9 to TRBJ1-4; D not resolved. In germline, CDR1 is SGDLS, CDR2 YYNGEE. Trimming shortened V by 0 bases and J by 6 bases, and 12 bases separated the two germline ends. This CDR3 is built from 15 residues. CDR3 in amino acids: CASSVGEGRDEKLFF. The DNA for the CDR3 is TGTGCCAGCAGCGTAGGGGAAGGGCGGGATGAAAAACTGTTTTTT.

The chain links TRBV7-3 to TRBJ1-6; D may be TRBD1 (5 bases). CDR1 is SGHTA, CDR2 FQGTGA, per germline. This CDR3 comprises 14 residues. Between the trimmed V and J ends, which lost 3 bases and 9 bases, there was a span of 12 bases. The CDR3 DNA sequence: TGTGCCAGCAGCTTCTCAGATACAGGTTCACCCCTCCACTTT. Translated: CASSFSDTGSPLHF.

The chain has TRBV5-6 and TRBJ2-7, with D possibly being TRBD1 (6 bases). CDR3 length equals 12 residues. The V gene lost 4 bases and the J gene lost 4 bases, with 9 bases spanning the gap. CDR1 SGHDT and CDR2 YYEEEE come from the germline V gene. The CDR3 spells CASSQQGYEQYF. DNA for the CDR3: TGTGCCAGCAGCCAACAGGGTTACGAGCAGTACTTC.

A few counts support this clone. The rearrangement joins TRBV7-6 to TRBJ2-3; possible D gene TRBD2, 6 bases. CDR1 SGHVS and CDR2 FNYEAQ come from the germline V gene. CDR3 length: 17 amino acids. V was trimmed by 1 base and J by 4 bases, leaving 18 bases between them. CDR3 in DNA: TGTGCCAGCAGCTTAGGGGCGGCGGGACCCATGGCAGATACGCAGTATTTT. Its translation: CASSLGAAGPMADTQYF.

The chain couples TRBV27 to TRBJ2-1; D remains ambiguous. Trimming stripped 2 bases from V and 4 bases from J, with 6 bases between. Germline CDR1 is MNHEY and CDR2 is SMNVEV (reference sequence). The CDR3 extends over 13 amino acids. The CDR3 loop is CASSLGRYNEQFF. CDR3 bases: TGTGCCAGCAGTTTAGGGCGTTACAATGAGCAGTTCTTC.

The chain links TRBV7-3 to TRBJ2-2, with D possibly TRBD2 on 6 matching bases. The CDR3 is made up of 16 amino acids. CDR1 and CDR2 from the germline V gene are SGHTA and FQGTGA. Trimming pared 5 bases from V and 7 bases from J, leaving 20 bases between. DNA of the CDR3: TGTGCCAGCAGCCTCGACGGGACTGTCCCGCTCGGGGAGCTGTTTTTT. It codes for CASSLDGTVPLGELFF.

V usage is TRBV29-1 and J usage is TRBJ1-6; 9 nucleotides line up with TRBD1. Trimming cost V 6 bases and J 5 bases; bases outside gene matches: 8. The CDR3 runs 15 residues. CDR1 and CDR2 from the germline V gene are SQVTM and ANQGSEA. CDR3 nucleotides: TGCAGCGTCTCGACAGGGACAGGGAATAATTCACCCCTCCACTTT. Protein product: CSVSTGTGNNSPLHF.

CDR3 coding DNA: TGTGCCAGCAGTCAACCCTGGACTAGCGGGGATACGCAGTATTTT. Its protein is CASSQPWTSGDTQYF. The chain is built from TRBV11-2 and TRBJ2-3; TRBD2 aligns across 11 bases. Germline CDR1 is SGHAT and CDR2 is FQNNGV. The length of the CDR3 is 15 residues. J lost 6 bases, V lost 6 bases, and 8 bases had no gene match.

The chain links TRBV7-8 to TRBJ2-7; the D is unclear. The germline V and J ends were trimmed by 4 bases and 2 bases, with 12 bases remaining between them. The CDR3 is 14 amino acids. The germline V gene has CDR1 SGHVS and CDR2 FQNEAQ. CDR3 protein: CASSWLDTPYEQYF. The CDR3, as DNA: TGTGCCAGCAGCTGGCTGGATACTCCCTACGAGCAGTACTTC.

This chain links TRBV6-5 with TRBJ1-3; the D is unclear. This CDR3 is 10 amino acids long. The V gene lost 8 bases and the J gene lost 8 bases, with 7 bases spanning the gap. CDR1 is MNHEY, CDR2 SVGAGI, per germline. CDR3 in amino acids: CASDGDTIYF. As DNA, the CDR3 is TGTGCCAGCGATGGTGACACCATATATTTT.

This rearrangement joins TRBV7-6 to TRBJ2-1, with TRBD1 matching 7 bases. V gave up 7 bases and J gave up 6 bases; unmatched junction bases: 6. CDR3 length equals 13 residues. CDR1 is SGHVS and CDR2 is FNYEAQ in the germline V gene. CDR3 in DNA: TGTGCCAGCAACCAAGGGGGCGGCAATGAGCAGTTCTTC. The encoded protein is CASNQGGGNEQFF. Using reference TRBV7-6 and TRBJ2-1 for the parts outside the CDR3, the full variable domain is GAGVSQSPRYKVTKRGQDVALRCDPISGHVSLYWYRQALGQGPEFLTYFNYEAQQDKSGLPNDRFSAERPEGSISTLTIQRTEQRDSAMYRCASNQGGGNEQFFGPGTRLTVL.

This clone was detected only a few times. The V gene is TRBV10-2, the J gene TRBJ1-2; 7 positions agree with TRBD1. The germline gives CDR1 WSHSY, CDR2 SAAADI. The CDR3 is 15 residues long. The V segment lost 0 bases and the J segment 8 bases; nucleotides outside the gene matches: 9. For the CDR3, the DNA is TGCGCCAGCAGTGAGTCGTTAAGGGGGCTCGGGGGCTACACCTTC. It is translated as CASSESLRGLGGYTF.

This rearrangement joins TRBV23-1 to TRBJ1-4; 10 bases align to TRBD1. TRBV23-1 is noted as an ORF with a role that remains uncertain. The V segment lost 8 bases and the J segment 7 bases; nucleotides outside the gene matches: 13. This CDR3 has 16 residues. CDR3 residues: CASGQQPGQGSEKLFF. The CDR3 coding sequence is TGCGCCAGCGGACAACAGCCGGGACAGGGGAGTGAAAAACTGTTTTTT.

The gene calls are TRBV19 and TRBJ2-1; 8 nucleotides align to TRBD2. The trim removed 5 bases at V and 1 base at J, leaving 7 bases unmatched. The germline V gene has CDR1 LNHDA and CDR2 SQIVND (reference sequence). The CDR3 sequence is 16 residues long. CDR3 in DNA: TGTGCCAGTAGTCGGCTAGCGGGTAGGTCCTACAATGAGCAGTTCTTC. This encodes CASSRLAGRSYNEQFF.

The genes are TRBV27 and TRBJ1-1, with D uncertain. V lost 5 bases and J 5 bases, leaving 9 bases between the germline ends. The germline V gene encodes CDR1 MNHEY and CDR2 SMNVEV (reference sequence). The CDR3 is 12 residues long. DNA of the CDR3: TGTGCCAGCAGTCGCCCGGGAACTGAAGCTTTCTTT. Its protein is CASSRPGTEAFF.

The rearrangement links TRBV7-2 to TRBJ2-1; 11 bases match TRBD2. V lost 4 bases and J lost 4; bases outside the gene matches: 3. The germline gives CDR1 SGHTA, CDR2 FQGNSA. The CDR3 is 15 residues long. CDR3 sequence (DNA): TGTGCCAGCAGCTCCCTAGCGGGAGGTTACAATGAGCAGTTCTTC. It specifies CASSSLAGGYNEQFF.

The CDR3 region is CASSLVPSSSTEAFF. In DNA, the CDR3 is TGTGCCAGCAGCTTAGTCCCCAGTTCGAGCACTGAAGCTTTCTTT. The V gene is TRBV7-9, the J gene TRBJ1-1; no clear D. Germline CDR1 reads SEHNR; CDR2 reads FQNEAQ (reference sequence). The CDR3 contains 15 residues. V was clipped by 1 base and J by 4 bases, with 13 bases between them.